This TCR beta chain was identified during a study of blood T cell repertoires in COVID-19. Produced via immunoSEQ multiplex PCR; TCRdb's table is partial and in-frame only. Of about 11,000 clones in the sample, just under 85% were seen once. The CDR3 loop spans 15 amino acids. Germline V gene sequence: CDR1 MNHEY, CDR2 SVGAGI. V lost 7 bases and J 6 bases, leaving 19 bases between the germline ends. The receptor was derived from a man aged 45-65 years with active COVID-19. The chain has TRBV6-5 and TRBJ2-1, with no clear D. Sequencing was done on a sample of peripheral blood. CDR3 DNA sequence: TGTGCCAGCACTGGCTGGGCAGGATCAATCAATGAGCAGTTCTTC. Its translation: CASTGWAGSINEQFF.